This TCR beta chain was identified during a study of blood T cell repertoires in COVID-19. Study-level background: Nucleic acid was either cDNA or gDNA, and it came from T cells, B-cell-depleted T cells, or PBMCs.

Authors' methods: Estimated nucleated cell counts came from reference gene primer amplification. The protocol was immunoSEQ multiplex PCR, while the TCRdb copy is restricted to in-frame clones and leaves out a portion. Clone size and V and J calls were adopted from that table, with D and trimming inferred from the DNA. The repertoire holds tens of thousands of clones, with approximately 80% as singletons. This CDR3 contains 14 residues. V trimming: 5 bases; J trimming: 4 bases; junction bases outside the gene matches: 7. From germline, CDR1 is SEHNR and CDR2 FQNEAQ (reference sequence). What was sequenced was peripheral blood. The sequence came from an elderly woman with active or convalescent COVID-19. This sequence joins TRBV7-9 and TRBJ2-5; 7 bases are a match to TRBD1. CDR3 sequence reads: CASSQAAGGETQYF. In nucleotides, the CDR3 is TGTGCCAGCAGCCAGGCGGCAGGGGGAGAGACCCAGTACTTC.